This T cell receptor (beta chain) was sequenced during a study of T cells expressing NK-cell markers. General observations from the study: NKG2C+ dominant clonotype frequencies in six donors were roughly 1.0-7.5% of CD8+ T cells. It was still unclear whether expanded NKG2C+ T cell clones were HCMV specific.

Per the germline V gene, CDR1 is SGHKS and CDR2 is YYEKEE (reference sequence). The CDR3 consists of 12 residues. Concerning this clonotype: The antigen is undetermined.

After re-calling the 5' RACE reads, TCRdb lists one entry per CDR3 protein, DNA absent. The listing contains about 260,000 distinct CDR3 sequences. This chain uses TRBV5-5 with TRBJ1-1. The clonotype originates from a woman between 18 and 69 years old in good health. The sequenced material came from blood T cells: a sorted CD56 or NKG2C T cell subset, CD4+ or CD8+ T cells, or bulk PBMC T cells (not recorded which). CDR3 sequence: CASHLTSTEAFF.